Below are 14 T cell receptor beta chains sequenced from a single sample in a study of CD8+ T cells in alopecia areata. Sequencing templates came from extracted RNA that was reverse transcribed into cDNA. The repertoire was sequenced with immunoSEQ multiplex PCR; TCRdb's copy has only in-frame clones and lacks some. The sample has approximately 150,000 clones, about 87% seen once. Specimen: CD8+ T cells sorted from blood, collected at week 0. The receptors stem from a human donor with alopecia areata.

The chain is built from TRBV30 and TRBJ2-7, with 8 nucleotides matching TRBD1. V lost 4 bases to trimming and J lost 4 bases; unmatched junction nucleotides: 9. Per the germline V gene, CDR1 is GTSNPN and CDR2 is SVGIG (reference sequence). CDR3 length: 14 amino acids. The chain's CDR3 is CAWISRTGTYEQYF. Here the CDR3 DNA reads TGTGCCTGGATATCTCGGACAGGGACGTACGAGCAGTACTTC.

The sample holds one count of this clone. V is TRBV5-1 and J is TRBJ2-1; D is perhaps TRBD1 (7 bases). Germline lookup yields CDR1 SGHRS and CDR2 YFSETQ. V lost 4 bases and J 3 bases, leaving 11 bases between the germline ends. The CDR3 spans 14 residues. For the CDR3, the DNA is TGCGCCAGCAGCGGAGGGACAGACTACAATGAGCAGTTCTTC. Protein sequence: CASSGGTDYNEQFF.

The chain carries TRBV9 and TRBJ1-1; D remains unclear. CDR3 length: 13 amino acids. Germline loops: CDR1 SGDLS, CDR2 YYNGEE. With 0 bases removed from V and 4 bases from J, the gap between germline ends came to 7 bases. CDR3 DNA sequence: TGTGCCAGCAGCGTAGTCCCGGGCACTGAAGCTTTCTTT. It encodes CASSVVPGTEAFF. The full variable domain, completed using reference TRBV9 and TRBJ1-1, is DSGVTQTPKHLITATGQRVTLRCSPRSGDLSVYWYQQSLDQGLQFLIQYYNGEERAKGNILERFSAQQFPDLHSELNLSSLELGDSALYFCASSVVPGTEAFFGQGTRLTVV.

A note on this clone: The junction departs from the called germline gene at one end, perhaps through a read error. The CDR3 sequence is CTSSLDGELFF. The DNA of the CDR3 is TGTACCAGCAGCTTAGACGGGGAGCTGTTTTTT. The rearrangement uses TRBV7-9 and TRBJ2-2; D is ambiguous. Germline assignment: CDR1 SEHNR and CDR2 FQNEAQ (reference sequence). The CDR3 loop spans 11 amino acids.

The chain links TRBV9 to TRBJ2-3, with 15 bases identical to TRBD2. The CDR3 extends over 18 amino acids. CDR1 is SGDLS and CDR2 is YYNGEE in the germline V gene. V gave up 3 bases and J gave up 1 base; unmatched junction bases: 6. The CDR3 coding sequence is TGTGCCAGCAGCGAGGGACTAGCGGGAGGCCTTCGCACAGATACGCAGTATTTT. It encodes CASSEGLAGGLRTDTQYF.

The CDR3 sequence: CASSTSGGSSYNEQFF. Here the CDR3 DNA reads TGTGCCAGCAGCACTAGCGGGGGGAGCTCCTACAATGAGCAGTTCTTC. The chain uses TRBV7-9 and TRBJ2-1; TRBD2 agrees at 12 bases. J was trimmed by 0 bases and V by 5 bases; bases with no gene match: 2. The CDR3 is 16 amino acids. Germline V lookup: CDR1 SEHNR, CDR2 FQNEAQ (reference sequence).

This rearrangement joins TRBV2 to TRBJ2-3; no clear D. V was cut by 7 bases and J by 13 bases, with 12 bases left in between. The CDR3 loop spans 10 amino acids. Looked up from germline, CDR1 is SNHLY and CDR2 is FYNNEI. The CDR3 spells CASMEIMKYF. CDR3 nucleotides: TGTGCCAGCATGGAGATCATGAAGTATTTT.

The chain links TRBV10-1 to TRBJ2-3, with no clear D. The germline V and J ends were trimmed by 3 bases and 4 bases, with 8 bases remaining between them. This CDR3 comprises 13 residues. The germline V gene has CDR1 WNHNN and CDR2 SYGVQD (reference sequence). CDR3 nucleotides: TGCGCCAGCAGTGATATCGGCCCAGATACGCAGTATTTT. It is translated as CASSDIGPDTQYF.

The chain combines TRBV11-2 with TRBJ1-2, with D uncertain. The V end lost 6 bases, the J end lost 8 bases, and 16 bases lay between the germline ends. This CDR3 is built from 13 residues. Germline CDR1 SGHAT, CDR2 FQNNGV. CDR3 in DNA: TGTGCCAGCAGTCGACAAGAGACTCGCGGCTACACCTTC. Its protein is CASSRQETRGYTF.

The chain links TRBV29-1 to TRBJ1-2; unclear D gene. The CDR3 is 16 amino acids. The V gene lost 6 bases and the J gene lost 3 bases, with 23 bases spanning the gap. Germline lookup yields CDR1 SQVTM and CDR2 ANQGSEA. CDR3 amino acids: CSVQHPLSGRDYGYTF. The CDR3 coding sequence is TGCAGCGTCCAACACCCACTATCGGGGAGGGACTATGGCTACACCTTC. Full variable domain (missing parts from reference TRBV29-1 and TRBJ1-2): SAVISQKPSRDICQRGTSLTIQCQVDSQVTMMFWYRQQPGQSLTLIATANQGSEATYESGFVIDKFPISRPNLTFSTLTVSNMSPEDSSIYLCSVQHPLSGRDYGYTFGSGTRLTVV.

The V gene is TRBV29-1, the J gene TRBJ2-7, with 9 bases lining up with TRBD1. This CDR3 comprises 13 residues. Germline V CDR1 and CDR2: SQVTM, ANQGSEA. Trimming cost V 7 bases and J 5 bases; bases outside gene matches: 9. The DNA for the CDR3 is TGCAGCGGGGGTACAGGGGGCTCTAACGAGCAGTACTTC. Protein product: CSGGTGGSNEQYF.

The CDR3 DNA sequence: TGTGCCAGCAGCTTAGTGGTGCTAGCGGGAGGGCGTCGGGCCACAGATACGCAGTATTTT. It specifies CASSLVVLAGGRRATDTQYF. The V and J genes are TRBV7-8 and TRBJ2-3; 12 bases agree with TRBD2. Germline V gene lookup returns CDR1 SGHVS and CDR2 FQNEAQ. Unmatched junction bases numbered 13, after V lost 1 base and J lost 2 bases. The CDR3 loop spans 20 amino acids.

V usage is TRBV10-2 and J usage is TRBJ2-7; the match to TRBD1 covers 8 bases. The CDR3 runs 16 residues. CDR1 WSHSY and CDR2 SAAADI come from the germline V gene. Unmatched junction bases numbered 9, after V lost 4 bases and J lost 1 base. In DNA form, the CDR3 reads TGCGCCAGCAGTGGGCGTCGGGACAGGTCATCCTACGAGCAGTACTTC. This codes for CASSGRRDRSSYEQYF.

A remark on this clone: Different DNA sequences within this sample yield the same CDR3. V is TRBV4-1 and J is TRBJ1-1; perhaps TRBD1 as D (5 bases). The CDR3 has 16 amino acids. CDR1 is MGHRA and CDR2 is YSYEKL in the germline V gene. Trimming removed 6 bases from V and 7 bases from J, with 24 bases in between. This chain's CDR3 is CASSHGARGHLGEAFF. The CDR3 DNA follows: TGCGCCAGCAGTCATGGGGCACGGGGTCACTTAGGTGAAGCTTTCTTT.